The 10 T cell receptor beta chains in this list originate from one sample, sequenced in a study of T cell responses to AZD1222 COVID-19 vaccine. Repertoires were generated with immunoSEQ multiplex PCR, while TCRdb's copy carries only in-frame clones and drops some. This table has over 110,000 clones, about 92% appearing once. The sample here was peripheral blood, taken after recovery from COVID-19. Receptors were obtained from an adult who had recovered from COVID-19.

This clone was seen more than once but under ten times. The chain has TRBV13 and TRBJ1-2; D ambiguous. Germline V gene lookup returns CDR1 PRHDT and CDR2 FYEKMQ (reference sequence). The CDR3 has 15 amino acids. Trimming stripped 4 bases from V and 2 bases from J, with 14 bases between. CDR3 DNA sequence: TGTGCCAGCAGCTCCGGCCACAATTCGAACTATGGCTACACCTTC. This sequence encodes CASSSGHNSNYGYTF.

This chain connects TRBV4-1 to TRBJ1-2; 9 bases are a match to TRBD1. The trim removed 5 bases at V and 7 bases at J, leaving 17 bases unmatched. CDR1 MGHRA and CDR2 YSYEKL come from the germline V gene. The CDR3 spans 17 residues. The CDR3 DNA follows: TGCGCCAGCAGCTCCGGGACAGGGACCACCCTCTACCGTGGCTACACCTTC. It yields the protein CASSSGTGTTLYRGYTF.

This clone was observed a single time. The gene calls are TRBV7-3 and TRBJ1-2, with D maybe TRBD1 (6 bases). Trimming removed 1 base from V and 6 bases from J, with 27 bases in between. CDR1 SGHTA and CDR2 FQGTGA come from the germline V gene. This CDR3 comprises 19 residues. The CDR3 DNA is TGTGCCAGCAGCTTAATGTACTGGCGGGGGACATACAACCAAGATGGCTACACCTTC. This gives the protein CASSLMYWRGTYNQDGYTF.

About this clone: An end of the junction does not agree with germline; a read error may underlie this. CDR3 bases: TGTGCCAGCCGGGGTGAGGGCGGCCGAACTTTCTTTTTC. It yields the protein CASRGEGGRTFFF. This chain connects TRBV3-1 (or the pseudogene TRBV3-2) to TRBJ2-7; tentative D call: TRBD2 (5 bases). The germline V gene has CDR1 LGHDT and CDR2 YNNKEL (reference sequence). The CDR3 runs to 13 residues.

This clone was seen more than once but under ten times. The chain links TRBV4-1 to TRBJ2-5; tentatively, D is TRBD2 (6 bases). The ends were cut back, 1 base at V and 1 base at J, with 7 bases in the middle. The length of the CDR3 is 14 residues. Germline V gene sequence: CDR1 MGHRA, CDR2 YSYEKL. The chain's CDR3 is CASSQAGLQETQYF. The CDR3 coding sequence is TGCGCCAGCAGCCAAGCGGGACTCCAAGAGACCCAGTACTTC.

The genes are TRBV15 and TRBJ1-6; D gene ambiguous. Germline values: CDR1 LNHNV, CDR2 YYDKDF (reference sequence). The CDR3 covers 13 residues. V was shortened by 5 bases and J by 5 bases, with 7 bases between the two germline ends. The DNA of the CDR3 is TGTGCCACCAGCCCCTTTGATAATTCACCCCTCCACTTT. This translates into CATSPFDNSPLHF. The entire variable domain, with the rest obtained from reference TRBV15 and TRBJ1-6, is as follows: DAMVIQNPRYQVTQFGKPVTLSCSQTLNHNVMYWYQQKSSQAPKLLFHYYDKDFNNEADTPDNFQSRRPNTSFCFLDIRSPGLGDTAMYLCATSPFDNSPLHFGNGTRLTVT.

This chain joins TRBV6-1 and TRBJ1-3; D perhaps matches TRBD1 (6 bases). CDR1 is MNHNS, CDR2 SASEGT, per germline. Trimming took off 3 bases at V and 0 bases at J, with 15 bases between the two ends. This CDR3 is 17 amino acids long. CDR3 nucleotides: TGTGCCAGCAGTGACCACAGGGTGGGCCCCTCTGGAAACACCATATATTTT. Protein product: CASSDHRVGPSGNTIYF.

The V gene is TRBV3-1 (or the pseudogene TRBV3-2), the J gene TRBJ2-1, with TRBD1 matching over 7 bases. Trimming took 3 bases from V and 8 from J; bases not matched to a gene: 10. From germline, CDR1 is LGHDT and CDR2 YNNKEL (reference sequence). CDR3 length: 15 residues. Here the CDR3 DNA reads TGTGCCAGCAGCCATTGGACAGGACCCGGGGATGAGCAGTTCTTC. Residues: CASSHWTGPGDEQFF.

The chain couples TRBV15 to TRBJ2-7; 7 bases line up with TRBD1. With 1 base clipped from V and 3 bases from J, the junction kept 6 bases outside the gene matches. The CDR3 length is 15 residues. CDR1 LNHNV and CDR2 YYDKDF come from the germline V gene (reference sequence). Written as DNA, the CDR3 is TGTGCCACCAGCAGAGGGAAGGGACAGAACTACGAGCAGTACTTC. It codes for CATSRGKGQNYEQYF.

Here the CDR3 DNA reads TGTGCCAGCAGTCGTTTGCGGGGGGCCTTGGCCTACGAGCAGTACTTC. This translates into CASSRLRGALAYEQYF. The chain joins TRBV28 to TRBJ2-7, with TRBD2 identical over 8 bases. Trimming took 5 bases from V and 2 from J; bases not matched to a gene: 11. This CDR3 is 16 amino acids long. CDR1 is MDHEN, CDR2 SYDVKM, per germline. Variable domain in full (rest from reference TRBV28 and TRBJ2-7): DVKVTQSSRYLVKRTGEKVFLECVQDMDHENMFWYRQDPGLGLRLIYFSYDVKMKEKGDIPEGYSVSREKKERFSLILESASTNQTSMYLCASSRLRGALAYEQYFGPGTRLTVT.